Sequencing of this T cell receptor (beta chain) was carried out in a study of T cell responses to AZD1222 COVID-19 vaccine. Study observations and caveats: Among the donors, most were white British and more were female, and clonal diversity was possibly underestimated. The breadth and depth of Spike-specific TCRs increased once two AZD1222 doses had been given.

To note about this clone: No antigen is known for it.

CDR1 MDHEN and CDR2 SYDVKM come from the germline V gene. Germline trimming cut 5 bases from V and 3 bases from J; bases unmatched to any gene: 13. This CDR3 spans 17 amino acids. Sequenced by immunoSEQ multiplex PCR; TCRdb stores in-frame clones only, minus some. This table holds 130,000 to 150,000 clones, about 91% found once. The chain combines TRBV28 with TRBJ2-7; 10 bases map to TRBD2. The sequencing used peripheral blood, collected on day 0 of MenACWY control vaccination. This TCR was sampled from an adult in good health. The CDR3 loop reads CASSTSRSGRGIYEQYF. In DNA form, the CDR3 reads TGTGCCAGCAGTACCTCTCGGAGCGGGAGGGGAATCTACGAGCAGTACTTC.